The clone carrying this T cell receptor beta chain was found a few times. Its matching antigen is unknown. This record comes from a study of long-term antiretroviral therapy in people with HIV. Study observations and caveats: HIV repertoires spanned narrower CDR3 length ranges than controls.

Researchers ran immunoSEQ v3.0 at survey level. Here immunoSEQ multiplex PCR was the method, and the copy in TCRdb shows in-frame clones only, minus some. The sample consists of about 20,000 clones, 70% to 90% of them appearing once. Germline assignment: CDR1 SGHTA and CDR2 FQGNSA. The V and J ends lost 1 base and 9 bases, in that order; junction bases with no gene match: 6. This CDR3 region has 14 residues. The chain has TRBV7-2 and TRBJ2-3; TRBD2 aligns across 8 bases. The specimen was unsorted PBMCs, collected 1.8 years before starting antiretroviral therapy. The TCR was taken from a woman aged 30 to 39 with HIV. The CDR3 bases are TGTGCCAGCAGCTTAGATCGGGTAGCGGGGACGCAGTATTTT. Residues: CASSLDRVAGTQYF.